This T cell receptor beta chain was sequenced during a study of post-analysis software for immune sequencing data (dated by TCRdb to 2014 to 2015). Describing the broader study: Recorded disease courses included relapsing-remitting, secondary progressive and progressive-relapsing multiple sclerosis, with some patients lacking subtype annotation. A subset of samples was prepared in parallel using single-end sample barcoding, then pooled and co-amplified after Illumina adapter ligation. Patient repertoires were compared against roughly 10 previously published healthy control repertoires from donors aged about 6 to 26 years. What the research found in general, with its limitations: Direct clustering with F measure revealed strong co-clustering of samples prepared in the same batch, which led to a batch-effect correction. Roughly 5 TRBV segments, including TRBV5-6, TRBV5-1 and TRBV20-1, were significantly more frequent in patients than controls. Normalized Chao1 diversity was significantly lower in multiple sclerosis patients than controls, suggesting substantial peripheral T-cell clonal expansion. The control group was slightly older than the multiple sclerosis patient group.

For this clonotype: Its antigen has not been determined. No base quality information exists; no much larger clone differs at one position.

TCR beta repertoires were profiled from peripheral blood of over 10 young patients with multiple sclerosis to demonstrate the VDJtools post-analysis software. The multiple sclerosis patients were children and adolescents between about 6 and 16 years of age. Preparation of the library involved PCR. The sequencer listed for this sample is Illumina HiSeq 2500. To reduce PCR and sequencing biases, unique molecular identifiers were incorporated into the TCR beta cDNA libraries. Some 500,000 cDNA molecules were obtained for every 1 to 10 million input T cells, so each molecule roughly corresponded to one T cell. The same protocol used for the earlier healthy control dataset was applied to prepare and sequence the patient libraries. Samples belonging to the same batch were prepared together, multiplexed and sequenced on a shared HiSeq lane. In the paper's pipeline: Raw barcoded reads were processed with MIGEC, and single-read molecular identifier groups were discarded before consensus assembly and CDR3 extraction. VDJtools was used for post-analysis of the clonotype tables, with diversity normalized by down-sampling every dataset to the smallest sample size. Repertoire overlap clustering matched CDR3 amino acid but not nucleotide sequences to correct batch-related cross-sample contamination. Using fastp trimming at Q25 and MiXCR clonotype assembly, TCRdb reanalyzed the public sequencing data and kept in-frame beta chains. Identical CDR3 protein sequences are pooled into one entry, listed with their most common genes and DNA. The V and J calls follow TCRdb's processing rather than the paper's. The sample has fewer than 900,000 distinct CDR3 sequences on record, around 45% of them singletons. Approximately 4.4% of the sample lies in the top ten.

Its CDR3 holds 18 amino acids, cysteine through phenylalanine. The entry retains the CDR3 DNA only, 54 bases that are in frame from base 1. Taken from the germline V gene, the CDR1 and CDR2 loops are SGHDN and FVKESK. V lost 4 bases and J lost 6 bases; the stretch between them is 27 bases long. Specimen: blood. The sequence joins TRBV14 to TRBJ1-2; TRBD1 is possibly the D segment (6 matching bases). This receptor was taken from a girl between 10 and 17 years old with multiple sclerosis. The DNA sequence is TGTGCCAGCAGCCGGAAAGATGTCAGGGGATCTGTCTCAGATGGCTACACCTTC. This translates into CASSRKDVRGSVSDGYTF.